This T cell receptor (beta chain) was sequenced for a study of T cell responses to AZD1222 COVID-19 vaccine. The study's findings and limits: Just a handful of AZD1222 recipients tested seropositive at baseline. A mostly white British donor set with more females was recruited, and clonal diversity was possibly underestimated. Regions left unmutated in variants are reportedly the target of nearly half of spike-specific TCRs.

Profiling relied on immunoSEQ multiplex PCR, and the TCRdb table lists in-frame clones only, not all of them. The sample lists over 150,000 clones, 80% to 95% occurring once. Second-dose groups at about 4 or about 12 weeks were pooled. As to this clone: Its antigen is currently unknown.

CDR3 size: 16 residues. V was clipped by 4 bases and J by 6 bases; unmatched bases: 10. Germline V lookup: CDR1 SGDLS, CDR2 YYNGEE. The sample consisted of peripheral blood, taken 28 days after the second AZD1222 dose. The clonotype comes from an adult who received the AZD1222 COVID-19 vaccine. This sequence joins TRBV9 and TRBJ1-6; 7 bases align to TRBD1. The CDR3 DNA sequence: TGTGCCAGCAGCCAAGCGGACAGGCCTACTAATTCACCCCTCCACTTT. It translates to CASSQADRPTNSPLHF.